The rows below give T cell receptor beta chains drawn from one sample of a study of identical twins. Using its own MiXCR run on the 5' RACE reads, TCRdb lists one record per CDR3 protein. The table includes hundreds of thousands of distinct CDR3 sequences, around 7.4% detected once. Another study also made use of these data, one on yellow fever vaccine responses in identical twins.

Sequencing was performed on PBMCs. These receptors all stem from a woman aged 18 to 35 in good health. Each CDR3 is given with its conserved first and last residue. The order of the fields is D gene, J gene, V gene, clone size, CDR3 DNA, CDR3 protein. The D gene is left open where the match is weak. Only some rows state a clone size, as once, few, many or a class for expanded clones.

d_gene: -; j_gene: TRBJ2-5; v_gene: TRBV5-1; abundance: few; CDR3nt: TGCGCCAGCAGCTCGTTTGGGACCCAAGAGACCCAGTACTTC; CDR3aa: CASSSFGTQETQYF
d_gene: TRBD2; j_gene: TRBJ2-2; v_gene: TRBV5-5; abundance: few; CDR3nt: TGTGCCAGCAGCTTTTGGGCGGGGGGTACCGGGGAGCTGTTTTTT; CDR3aa: CASSFWAGGTGELFF
d_gene: -; j_gene: TRBJ2-1; v_gene: TRBV5-1; abundance: few; CDR3nt: TGCGCCAGCAGCCCGGTGGTGAATGCCAATGAGCAGTTCTTC; CDR3aa: CASSPVVNANEQFF
d_gene: TRBD1; j_gene: TRBJ1-1; v_gene: TRBV9; abundance: -; CDR3nt: TGTGCCAGCAGCGGGGACAGCAAACTCTACACTGAAGCTTTCTTT; CDR3aa: CASSGDSKLYTEAFF
d_gene: -; j_gene: TRBJ2-3; v_gene: TRBV20-1; abundance: -; CDR3nt: TGCAGTGTGACGGGGTTGGATACGCAGTATTTT; CDR3aa: CSVTGLDTQYF
d_gene: -; j_gene: TRBJ1-1; v_gene: TRBV7-9; abundance: many; CDR3nt: TGTGCCAGCAGCTTAGCCCCTGAGAACACTGAAGCTTTCTTT; CDR3aa: CASSLAPENTEAFF
d_gene: TRBD2; j_gene: TRBJ2-5; v_gene: TRBV27; abundance: few; CDR3nt: TGTGCCAGCAGTCTGACTAGCGGCATCCAAGAGACCCAGTACTTC; CDR3aa: CASSLTSGIQETQYF
d_gene: -; j_gene: TRBJ2-6; v_gene: TRBV14; abundance: many; CDR3nt: TGTGCCAGCAGCCAAAAAGCTGGGGCCAACGTCCTGACTTTC; CDR3aa: CASSQKAGANVLTF
d_gene: -; j_gene: TRBJ2-2; v_gene: TRBV21-1; abundance: many; CDR3nt: TGTGCCAGCAGCAAAGCGAGGGGGGATTCGAACACCGGGGAGCTGTTTTTT; CDR3aa: CASSKARGDSNTGELFF
d_gene: -; j_gene: TRBJ2-7; v_gene: TRBV5-1; abundance: many; CDR3nt: TGCGCCAGCAGAGTGGGCAGCTCCTACGAGCAGTACTTC; CDR3aa: CASRVGSSYEQYF
d_gene: -; j_gene: TRBJ2-5; v_gene: TRBV6-1; abundance: many; CDR3nt: TGTGCCAGCAGGGGGGGACTGTACCAAGAGACCCAGTACTTC; CDR3aa: CASRGGLYQETQYF
d_gene: -; j_gene: TRBJ1-6; v_gene: TRBV5-1; abundance: few; CDR3nt: TGCGCCAGCAGAGCGGATATCACCCTCCACTTT; CDR3aa: CASRADITLHF
d_gene: -; j_gene: TRBJ2-1; v_gene: TRBV12-3/TRBV12-4; abundance: -; CDR3nt: TGTGCCTCCCAGGTGGCAGGGGACTACAATGAGCAGTTCTTC; CDR3aa: CASQVAGDYNEQFF
d_gene: TRBD2; j_gene: TRBJ2-2; v_gene: TRBV11-2; abundance: few; CDR3nt: TGTGCCAGCAGCTTAGTATGGGGGGCTAGCGGGGATAACACCGGGGAGCTGTTTTTT; CDR3aa: CASSLVWGASGDNTGELFF
d_gene: TRBD2; j_gene: TRBJ2-3; v_gene: TRBV18; abundance: few; CDR3nt: TGTGCCAGCTCACGAGACGAGCGGGGGCTATATACTAGCACAGATACGCAGTATTTT; CDR3aa: CASSRDERGLYTSTDTQYF
d_gene: -; j_gene: TRBJ1-2; v_gene: TRBV29-1; abundance: -; CDR3nt: TGCAGCGTTGAAAGAATCCCGAATGGCTACACCTTC; CDR3aa: CSVERIPNGYTF
d_gene: TRBD2; j_gene: TRBJ2-5; v_gene: TRBV5-1; abundance: many; CDR3nt: TGCGCCAGCAGCCAAGGACTAGCGGGGAAACAAGAGACCCAGTACTTC; CDR3aa: CASSQGLAGKQETQYF
d_gene: TRBD2; j_gene: TRBJ2-5; v_gene: TRBV5-1; abundance: once; CDR3nt: TGCGCCAGCAGCTTGTTTGGTAGCGGGAGGACCCTTATCCAAGAGACCCAGTACTTC; CDR3aa: CASSLFGSGRTLIQETQYF
d_gene: -; j_gene: TRBJ2-1; v_gene: TRBV3-1; abundance: few; CDR3nt: TGTGCCAGCAGCCCGCGAGGGCAGGGGAATGAGCAGTTCTTC; CDR3aa: CASSPRGQGNEQFF
d_gene: TRBD2; j_gene: TRBJ2-7; v_gene: TRBV12-3/TRBV12-4; abundance: many; CDR3nt: TGTGCCAGCACGTCAATAGCGGGAGGAGTTTACGAGCAGTACTTC; CDR3aa: CASTSIAGGVYEQYF
d_gene: -; j_gene: TRBJ2-3; v_gene: TRBV24-1; abundance: many; CDR3nt: TGTGCCACCAGTGATGCCTCCGGGACAATTACAGATACGCAGTATTTT; CDR3aa: CATSDASGTITDTQYF
d_gene: -; j_gene: TRBJ2-1; v_gene: TRBV15; abundance: few; CDR3nt: TGTGCCACCAGCAGAGAACGGGACAATGAGCAGTTCTTC; CDR3aa: CATSRERDNEQFF
d_gene: -; j_gene: TRBJ2-7; v_gene: TRBV5-6; abundance: few; CDR3nt: TGTGCCAGCAGCGCCCAGGGCTACTCCTACGAGCAGTACTTC; CDR3aa: CASSAQGYSYEQYF
d_gene: -; j_gene: TRBJ2-7; v_gene: TRBV12-3/TRBV12-4; abundance: many; CDR3nt: TGTGCCAGCAGCCCTGTCCGGGCCCACGAGCAGTACTTC; CDR3aa: CASSPVRAHEQYF
d_gene: TRBD2; j_gene: TRBJ2-5; v_gene: TRBV19; abundance: -; CDR3nt: TGTGCCAGTAGTAAGCCGGGACTAGCGGATAAAGAGACCCAGTACTTC; CDR3aa: CASSKPGLADKETQYF
d_gene: -; j_gene: TRBJ2-5; v_gene: TRBV7-9; abundance: -; CDR3nt: TGTGCCAGCAGCACCGGACAGATGTACCAAGAGACCCAGTACTTC; CDR3aa: CASSTGQMYQETQYF
d_gene: -; j_gene: TRBJ2-1; v_gene: TRBV5-5; abundance: -; CDR3nt: TGTGCCAGCAGCTTGTACAGGGACTACAATGAGCAGTTCTTC; CDR3aa: CASSLYRDYNEQFF
d_gene: -; j_gene: TRBJ1-5; v_gene: TRBV20-1; abundance: many; CDR3nt: TGCAGTGCCAGGCGACAGGATCAGCCCCAGCATTTT; CDR3aa: CSARRQDQPQHF
d_gene: -; j_gene: TRBJ2-7; v_gene: TRBV12-3/TRBV12-4; abundance: many; CDR3nt: TGTGCCAGCAGTCCTCATCACGAGCAGTACTTC; CDR3aa: CASSPHHEQYF
d_gene: -; j_gene: TRBJ1-1; v_gene: TRBV12-3/TRBV12-4; abundance: few; CDR3nt: TGTGCCAGCATCGAAGGGTCAGGGGTGACTGAAGCTTTCTTT; CDR3aa: CASIEGSGVTEAFF
d_gene: -; j_gene: TRBJ2-7; v_gene: TRBV7-8; abundance: -; CDR3nt: TGTGCCAGCAGCTTAGTGGACGGGAGCGACGAGCAGTACTTC; CDR3aa: CASSLVDGSDEQYF
d_gene: TRBD1; j_gene: TRBJ2-1; v_gene: TRBV9; abundance: many; CDR3nt: TGTGCCAGCAGCGTAGCTGGGACAGGGGGCTTCCGAGATGAGCAGTTCTTC; CDR3aa: CASSVAGTGGFRDEQFF
d_gene: -; j_gene: TRBJ2-3; v_gene: TRBV7-7; abundance: few; CDR3nt: TGTGCCAGCAGCTCAAGCCCTAATACTGATACGCAGTATTTT; CDR3aa: CASSSSPNTDTQYF
d_gene: TRBD1; j_gene: TRBJ2-7; v_gene: TRBV7-6; abundance: -; CDR3nt: TGTGCCAGCAGCCTCCGCCCCTTACACAGGGGAATCTACGAGCAGTACTTC; CDR3aa: CASSLRPLHRGIYEQYF
d_gene: -; j_gene: TRBJ2-7; v_gene: TRBV7-9; abundance: -; CDR3nt: TGTGCCAGCAGCGCGGACAGCCCCTACGAGCAGTACTTC; CDR3aa: CASSADSPYEQYF
d_gene: -; j_gene: TRBJ1-2; v_gene: TRBV20-1; abundance: -; CDR3nt: TGCAGTGCTAGTCACGGGGGAAACTATGGCTACACCTTC; CDR3aa: CSASHGGNYGYTF
d_gene: -; j_gene: TRBJ2-2; v_gene: TRBV20-1; abundance: few; CDR3nt: TGCAGTGCTAGAGATCGCGGGATCGGTAACACCGGGGAGCTGTTTTTT; CDR3aa: CSARDRGIGNTGELFF
d_gene: TRBD1; j_gene: TRBJ2-5; v_gene: TRBV20-1; abundance: few; CDR3nt: TGCAGTGCTGCCCGACCCTACAGGGGATGGGAGACCCAGTACTTC; CDR3aa: CSAARPYRGWETQYF
d_gene: -; j_gene: TRBJ1-1; v_gene: TRBV6-2/TRBV6-3; abundance: few; CDR3nt: TGTGCCAGCAGCACTACTCGGAGGGCGCATTTATCTGAAGCTTTCTTT; CDR3aa: CASSTTRRAHLSEAFF
d_gene: TRBD1; j_gene: TRBJ2-3; v_gene: TRBV27; abundance: -; CDR3nt: TGTGCCAGCAGTTCCCAGACAGGGGGCACAGATACGCAGTATTTT; CDR3aa: CASSSQTGGTDTQYF
d_gene: -; j_gene: TRBJ1-6; v_gene: TRBV3-1; abundance: -; CDR3nt: TGTGCCAGCAGTGGTCAAAACCCCACGAATTCACCCCTCCACTTT; CDR3aa: CASSGQNPTNSPLHF
d_gene: TRBD2; j_gene: TRBJ2-3; v_gene: TRBV5-1; abundance: -; CDR3nt: TGCGCCAGCAGCTTCGGCGGGAGTGGGGGCACAGATACGCAGTATTTT; CDR3aa: CASSFGGSGGTDTQYF
d_gene: TRBD2; j_gene: TRBJ2-7; v_gene: TRBV3-1; abundance: few; CDR3nt: TGTGCCAGCAGCACAGGGACTAGCGGGGGAATCTACGAGCAGTACTTC; CDR3aa: CASSTGTSGGIYEQYF
d_gene: -; j_gene: TRBJ1-6; v_gene: TRBV4-1; abundance: few; CDR3nt: TGCGCCAGCAGCCAACCTGGACAGACCTATAATTCACCCCTCCACTTT; CDR3aa: CASSQPGQTYNSPLHF
d_gene: TRBD1; j_gene: TRBJ2-7; v_gene: TRBV20-1; abundance: -; CDR3nt: TGCTGTGCTCTAGGACAGGGGAAAGTTCGGAACTACGAGCAGTACTTC; CDR3aa: CCALGQGKVRNYEQYF
d_gene: -; j_gene: TRBJ1-5; v_gene: TRBV2; abundance: few; CDR3nt: TGTGCCAGCAGGCTTGGGGGAGGGCTGAATCAGCCCCAGCATTTT; CDR3aa: CASRLGGGLNQPQHF
d_gene: -; j_gene: TRBJ1-4; v_gene: TRBV6-5; abundance: -; CDR3nt: TGTGCCAGCAGTTACGTGTACGGTAATGAAAAACTGTTTTTT; CDR3aa: CASSYVYGNEKLFF
d_gene: TRBD1; j_gene: TRBJ2-1; v_gene: TRBV28; abundance: many; CDR3nt: TGTGCCAGCAACCCGACAGGGGTCTCCTACAATGAGCAGTTCTTC; CDR3aa: CASNPTGVSYNEQFF
d_gene: TRBD1; j_gene: TRBJ2-2; v_gene: TRBV12-3/TRBV12-4; abundance: many; CDR3nt: TGTGCCAGCACCTCCGGGACAGGGAACACCGGGGAGCTGTTTTTT; CDR3aa: CASTSGTGNTGELFF
d_gene: TRBD1; j_gene: TRBJ1-3; v_gene: TRBV12-3/TRBV12-4; abundance: many; CDR3nt: TGTGCCAGCAGTCGACAGGGTACTCGAGGAAACACCATATATTTT; CDR3aa: CASSRQGTRGNTIYF
d_gene: -; j_gene: TRBJ1-1; v_gene: TRBV7-2; abundance: many; CDR3nt: TGTGCCAGCAGATGGGGGTCCTCCGGTGAAGCTTTCTTT; CDR3aa: CASRWGSSGEAFF
d_gene: TRBD1; j_gene: TRBJ2-5; v_gene: TRBV4-1; abundance: few; CDR3nt: TGCGCCAGCAGCCAAGTTGGGACAGGGGTGGACTTAGAGACCCAGTACTTC; CDR3aa: CASSQVGTGVDLETQYF
d_gene: -; j_gene: TRBJ2-7; v_gene: TRBV27; abundance: few; CDR3nt: TGTGCCAGCAGTTCCGGGGGAGTGGGCTACGAGCAGTACTTC; CDR3aa: CASSSGGVGYEQYF
d_gene: TRBD1; j_gene: TRBJ2-7; v_gene: TRBV12-3/TRBV12-4; abundance: many; CDR3nt: TGTGCCAGCAGTTTAGGACAGGGGTTCTCCTACGAGCAGTACTTC; CDR3aa: CASSLGQGFSYEQYF
d_gene: -; j_gene: TRBJ2-1; v_gene: TRBV29-1; abundance: -; CDR3nt: TGCAGCGTTGGCCCATGGGAACGGACCAATGAGCAGTTCTTC; CDR3aa: CSVGPWERTNEQFF